This T cell receptor beta chain was identified in a study of response to subunit inactivated influenza vaccine (dated by TCRdb to about 2018). General notes on the study: To follow how T cells responded to a trivalent subunit inactivated influenza vaccine, the researchers relied on deep quantitative profiling of the T cell receptor repertoire. Broad study findings and their caveats: According to the authors, only a limited number of new T cells may be recruited by each seasonal influenza vaccination.

Trimmed from V: 2 bases; trimmed from J: 1 base; junction bases lacking a gene match: 5. The germline V gene gives CDR1 as WSHSY and CDR2 as SAAADI. The CDR3, from cysteine to phenylalanine, totals 16 residues. CDR3 DNA is the only sequence kept; it has 48 bases, read in frame from the first base. As for this clonotype: Its antigen remains unidentified. Nothing much larger sits one base from this clone, and base qualities are not available.

The sample's time point label, decoded: approximately 40 days after influenza vaccine administration. Receptor amplification or capture employed RT-PCR. Instrument on record: Illumina HiSeq 2500. Clones were called with MiXCR by TCRdb after fastp trimmed the public reads at Q25, and only in-frame beta chains were retained. Entries that share a CDR3 protein sequence are merged under the most common genes and DNA. The sample table contains 160,000 or so distinct CDR3 sequences; only one count was recorded for approximately 11% of them. The ten most abundant clones make up around 11% of the sample. The rearranged chain carries TRBV10-2 and TRBJ2-3, and TRBD2 aligns with 8 junction nucleotides. The material sequenced was non-naive T cells sorted from PBMCs, taken roughly 6 weeks after vaccination. What this sample's cell subset or site label stands for: memory T cell fraction. This TCR came from a man in his fifties or sixties who received an inactivated influenza vaccine. Donor details come from another sample of the same person, matched by shared clones. The DNA is TGCGCCAGCAGTGAGAGTAGCGGGGTAGGCACAGATACGCAGTATTTT. Protein translation: CASSESSGVGTDTQYF.